The entry below gives a single TCR beta chain sequence along with its context. This entry is derived from a study of T cells in tuberculosis. General study findings and limits: Some low-affinity tetramer-binding T cells may be absent from this sample.

V lost 4 bases and J 1 base, leaving 15 bases between the germline ends. In germline, CDR1 is SGHRS, CDR2 YFSETQ. The CDR3 has 16 amino acids. TCR-alpha and TCR-beta chains were sequenced unpaired. Clones were sequenced by immunoSEQ multiplex PCR, and TCRdb holds only the in-frame ones, with some missing. The table includes roughly 92,000 clones, about nine tenths detected once. Cells were sorted from thawed PBMC rested overnight and stained with GMM-loaded CD1B tetramer, viability dye and anti-CD3. The lipid loaded on the CD1B tetramers was C32 glucose monomycolate from Rhodococcus equi. PBMC for tetramer sorting were first depleted of CD14-expressing monocytes. Tetramer-negative cells, some 100,000 per donor, were also sorted.

The source of this sequence is an adult woman with latent tuberculosis. The rearrangement joins TRBV5-1 to TRBJ2-1; D is possibly TRBD1 (6 bases). The sample taken for sequencing was CD1b-GMM tetramer-negative cells sorted from PBMCs. The CDR3, as DNA: TGCGCCAGCAGCGCGACAGGTAGTCCATCCTACAATGAGCAGTTCTTC. This translates into CASSATGSPSYNEQFF.